This is a list of T cell receptor beta chains from one sample in a study of cytomegalovirus exposure and HLA in healthy donors. Measured with immunoSEQ multiplex PCR; TCRdb has only the in-frame clones, and not every one. Here the sample spans 150,000 to 180,000 clones, approximately 80% being singletons. Sequencing was done on a sample of PBMCs. These receptors were obtained from a woman aged 40 to 50 in good health and CMV-seropositive. The CDR3 runs from the conserved cysteine through the conserved F or W. Fields, in order: D gene, J gene, V gene, CDR3 length, clone size, CDR3 protein, CDR3 DNA. The D gene is left open where the match is weak. Size values are once, few and many counts, or a class for expanded clones, and some rows have none.

d_call: .
j_call: TRBJ2-7
v_call: TRBV7-9
cdr3_length: 15
clone_size: .
cdr3_aa: CASSLSGILTYEQYF
cdr3_nt: TGTGCCAGCAGCTTATCAGGGATATTGACCTACGAGCAGTACTTC

d_call: TRBD2
j_call: TRBJ2-1
v_call: TRBV29-1
cdr3_length: 16
clone_size: .
cdr3_aa: CSVDGISGKTYNEQFF
cdr3_nt: TGCAGCGTTGACGGGATAAGCGGGAAAACCTACAATGAGCAGTTCTTC

d_call: TRBD2
j_call: TRBJ2-7
v_call: TRBV9
cdr3_length: 16
clone_size: once
cdr3_aa: CASSPSGVSGRYEQYF
cdr3_nt: TGTGCCAGCAGCCCATCGGGTGTTAGCGGGAGGTACGAGCAGTACTTC

d_call: .
j_call: TRBJ1-1
v_call: TRBV4-2
cdr3_length: 15
clone_size: .
cdr3_aa: CASSQEGLLNTEAFF
cdr3_nt: TGTGCCAGCAGCCAGGAGGGACTCCTGAACACTGAAGCTTTCTTT

d_call: .
j_call: TRBJ1-5
v_call: TRBV28
cdr3_length: 12
clone_size: .
cdr3_aa: CASSLPEGAQHF
cdr3_nt: TGTGCCAGCAGTCTCCCCGAGGGGGCCCAGCATTTT

d_call: .
j_call: TRBJ1-5
v_call: TRBV7-2
cdr3_length: 16
clone_size: .
cdr3_aa: CASSISDGFRDQPQHF
cdr3_nt: TGTGCCAGCAGCATCAGTGACGGGTTTCGGGATCAGCCCCAGCATTTT

d_call: .
j_call: TRBJ2-5
v_call: TRBV30
cdr3_length: 14
clone_size: .
cdr3_aa: CAWSVRGVGKTQYF
cdr3_nt: TGTGCCTGGAGTGTACGGGGAGTGGGAAAGACCCAGTACTTC

d_call: .
j_call: TRBJ2-5
v_call: TRBV4-1
cdr3_length: 14
clone_size: .
cdr3_aa: CASSQVTPQETQYF
cdr3_nt: TGCGCCAGCAGCCAAGTGACACCCCAAGAGACCCAGTACTTC

d_call: .
j_call: TRBJ2-7
v_call: TRBV5-1
cdr3_length: 14
clone_size: .
cdr3_aa: CASSLDSRAYEQYF
cdr3_nt: TGCGCCAGCAGCTTGGACTCACGGGCCTACGAGCAGTACTTC

d_call: TRBD1
j_call: TRBJ2-7
v_call: TRBV30
cdr3_length: 14
clone_size: .
cdr3_aa: CAWSATGVYGEQYF
cdr3_nt: TGTGCCTGGAGTGCGACAGGGGTTTATGGCGAGCAGTACTTC

d_call: .
j_call: TRBJ2-4
v_call: TRBV19
cdr3_length: 13
clone_size: .
cdr3_aa: CASSTGAKNIQYF
cdr3_nt: TGTGCCAGTAGCACAGGGGCCAAAAACATTCAGTACTTC

d_call: TRBD1
j_call: TRBJ2-7
v_call: TRBV4-2
cdr3_length: 15
clone_size: .
cdr3_aa: CASSQDPGQGHEQYF
cdr3_nt: TGTGCCAGCAGCCAAGATCCGGGACAGGGTCACGAGCAGTACTTC

d_call: TRBD1
j_call: TRBJ2-1
v_call: TRBV10-2
cdr3_length: 15
clone_size: .
cdr3_aa: CASSLRDRLYNEQFF
cdr3_nt: TGCGCCAGCAGCCTCCGGGACAGGCTCTACAATGAGCAGTTCTTC

d_call: .
j_call: TRBJ2-3
v_call: TRBV25-1
cdr3_length: 15
clone_size: once
cdr3_aa: CASSASQFSTDTQYF
cdr3_nt: TGTGCCAGCAGTGCCAGTCAGTTTAGCACAGATACGCAGTATTTT

d_call: .
j_call: TRBJ2-7
v_call: TRBV7-4
cdr3_length: 11
clone_size: .
cdr3_aa: CASSWPYEQYF
cdr3_nt: TGTGCCAGCAGCTGGCCCTACGAGCAGTACTTC

d_call: .
j_call: TRBJ2-7
v_call: TRBV30
cdr3_length: 15
clone_size: once
cdr3_aa: CAWSDPADGSYEQYF
cdr3_nt: TGTGCCTGGAGTGACCCAGCGGACGGGTCCTACGAGCAGTACTTC

d_call: TRBD1
j_call: TRBJ1-4
v_call: TRBV30
cdr3_length: 13
clone_size: .
cdr3_aa: CAGSGTGKEKLFF
cdr3_nt: TGTGCCGGCTCCGGGACAGGGAAGGAAAAACTGTTTTTT

d_call: TRBD1
j_call: TRBJ2-7
v_call: TRBV10-2
cdr3_length: 15
clone_size: .
cdr3_aa: CASSESGQAGHEQYF
cdr3_nt: TGCGCCAGCAGTGAGTCCGGACAGGCGGGCCACGAGCAGTACTTC

d_call: .
j_call: TRBJ2-7
v_call: TRBV2
cdr3_length: 14
clone_size: .
cdr3_aa: CASSEALRVYEQYF
cdr3_nt: TGTGCCAGCAGTGAAGCTCTTCGGGTTTACGAGCAGTACTTC

d_call: TRBD2
j_call: TRBJ2-7
v_call: TRBV10-1
cdr3_length: 19
clone_size: once
cdr3_aa: CASSESSLASGKAGYEQYF
cdr3_nt: TGCGCCAGCAGTGAGTCAAGTCTGGCTAGCGGGAAGGCGGGATACGAGCAGTACTTC

d_call: .
j_call: TRBJ2-7
v_call: TRBV5-1
cdr3_length: 13
clone_size: .
cdr3_aa: CASSLRTDLQQYF
cdr3_nt: TGCGCCAGCAGCTTACGGACAGATTTACAGCAGTACTTC

d_call: .
j_call: TRBJ2-1
v_call: TRBV4-2
cdr3_length: 15
clone_size: .
cdr3_aa: CASSQVNSHNNEQFF
cdr3_nt: TGTGCCAGCAGCCAAGTAAATAGCCATAACAATGAGCAGTTCTTC

d_call: TRBD1
j_call: TRBJ1-4
v_call: TRBV7-8
cdr3_length: 15
clone_size: .
cdr3_aa: CASSRNRGTNEKLFF
cdr3_nt: TGTGCCAGCAGTCGAAACAGGGGAACTAATGAAAAACTGTTTTTT

d_call: .
j_call: TRBJ2-5
v_call: TRBV19
cdr3_length: 13
clone_size: few
cdr3_aa: CASSMTGQETQYF
cdr3_nt: TGTGCCAGTAGTATGACGGGGCAAGAGACCCAGTACTTC

d_call: .
j_call: TRBJ2-1
v_call: TRBV5-1
cdr3_length: 11
clone_size: .
cdr3_aa: CASSLAREQFF
cdr3_nt: TGCGCCAGCAGCTTGGCGAGGGAGCAGTTCTTC

d_call: TRBD2
j_call: TRBJ2-1
v_call: TRBV10-3
cdr3_length: 14
clone_size: once
cdr3_aa: CAIRDGTSGNEQFF
cdr3_nt: TGTGCCATCAGGGACGGGACTAGCGGGAATGAGCAGTTCTTC

d_call: .
j_call: TRBJ1-1
v_call: TRBV9
cdr3_length: 18
clone_size: .
cdr3_aa: CASSAARGGGQRNTEAFF
cdr3_nt: TGTGCCAGCAGCGCCGCACGAGGGGGGGGGCAGAGAAACACTGAAGCTTTCTTT

d_call: TRBD2
j_call: TRBJ2-7
v_call: TRBV7-8
cdr3_length: 16
clone_size: .
cdr3_aa: CASSLGLAGISYEQYF
cdr3_nt: TGTGCCAGCAGCTTAGGACTAGCGGGGATCTCCTACGAGCAGTACTTC

d_call: .
j_call: TRBJ2-7
v_call: TRBV27
cdr3_length: 17
clone_size: .
cdr3_aa: CASSWGQAGTGWFEQYF
cdr3_nt: TGTGCCAGCAGTTGGGGTCAAGCGGGCACCGGATGGTTCGAGCAGTACTTC

d_call: TRBD1
j_call: TRBJ2-2
v_call: TRBV7-9
cdr3_length: 15
clone_size: .
cdr3_aa: CASSPRQGAAGELFF
cdr3_nt: TGTGCCAGCAGCCCCAGACAGGGGGCTGCCGGGGAGCTGTTTTTT

d_call: .
j_call: TRBJ2-3
v_call: TRBV19
cdr3_length: 13
clone_size: .
cdr3_aa: CASSMASLNTQYF
cdr3_nt: TGTGCCAGTAGTATGGCTAGCCTAAATACGCAGTATTTT

d_call: TRBD1
j_call: TRBJ2-7
v_call: TRBV7-9
cdr3_length: 16
clone_size: .
cdr3_aa: CASSLVLGQGYHEQYF
cdr3_nt: TGTGCCAGCAGCTTAGTCCTAGGACAGGGGTACCACGAGCAGTACTTC

d_call: TRBD2
j_call: TRBJ2-2
v_call: TRBV9
cdr3_length: 16
clone_size: .
cdr3_aa: CASSVSPGGGGGELFF
cdr3_nt: TGTGCCAGCAGCGTTTCCCCGGGAGGTGGGGGCGGGGAGCTGTTTTTT

d_call: TRBD2
j_call: TRBJ2-5
v_call: TRBV4-1
cdr3_length: 15
clone_size: .
cdr3_aa: CASSQERGGGETQYF
cdr3_nt: TGCGCCAGCAGCCAAGAGAGGGGCGGGGGAGAGACCCAGTACTTC

d_call: .
j_call: TRBJ1-5
v_call: TRBV2
cdr3_length: 15
clone_size: .
cdr3_aa: CASSENAGRVQPQHF
cdr3_nt: TGTGCCAGCAGTGAAAATGCGGGGCGCGTTCAGCCCCAGCATTTT

d_call: .
j_call: TRBJ1-2
v_call: TRBV5-1
cdr3_length: 14
clone_size: .
cdr3_aa: CASSLAGEYYGYTF
cdr3_nt: TGCGCCAGCAGCTTAGCCGGGGAGTACTATGGCTACACCTTC

d_call: TRBD1
j_call: TRBJ2-3
v_call: TRBV28
cdr3_length: 16
clone_size: few
cdr3_aa: CASSPRQGASTDTQYF
cdr3_nt: TGTGCCAGCAGTCCCCGACAGGGGGCGAGCACAGATACGCAGTATTTT

d_call: .
j_call: TRBJ1-2
v_call: TRBV6-5
cdr3_length: 14
clone_size: .
cdr3_aa: CASSRTGPNYGYTF
cdr3_nt: TGTGCCAGCAGCCGTACAGGGCCTAACTATGGCTACACCTTC

d_call: .
j_call: TRBJ2-2
v_call: TRBV21-1
cdr3_length: 15
clone_size: few
cdr3_aa: CASSKRTSGIGELFF
cdr3_nt: TGTGCCAGCAGCAAGAGAACTAGCGGGATCGGGGAGCTGTTTTTT

d_call: .
j_call: TRBJ1-1
v_call: TRBV7-2
cdr3_length: 13
clone_size: .
cdr3_aa: CASSSRGIGEAFF
cdr3_nt: TGTGCCAGCAGCTCCAGGGGCATCGGTGAAGCTTTCTTT

d_call: TRBD2
j_call: TRBJ2-1
v_call: TRBV11-3
cdr3_length: 16
clone_size: once
cdr3_aa: CASSLRTSGRAREQFF
cdr3_nt: TGTGCCAGCAGCTTACGGACTAGCGGGAGGGCGCGGGAGCAGTTCTTC

d_call: .
j_call: TRBJ2-7
v_call: TRBV7-9
cdr3_length: 13
clone_size: .
cdr3_aa: CASSLVATYEQYF
cdr3_nt: TGTGCCAGCAGCTTAGTAGCAACCTACGAGCAGTACTTC

d_call: .
j_call: TRBJ1-1
v_call: TRBV9
cdr3_length: 14
clone_size: .
cdr3_aa: CASGSSMGGTEAFF
cdr3_nt: TGTGCCAGCGGGAGCTCGATGGGAGGCACTGAAGCTTTCTTT

d_call: .
j_call: TRBJ2-7
v_call: TRBV27
cdr3_length: 14
clone_size: .
cdr3_aa: CASSLGTLSNEQYF
cdr3_nt: TGTGCCAGCAGTTTAGGGACTCTCTCAAACGAGCAGTACTTC

d_call: .
j_call: TRBJ2-7
v_call: TRBV2
cdr3_length: 13
clone_size: .
cdr3_aa: CASKGTLTYEQYF
cdr3_nt: TGTGCCAGCAAGGGGACTTTAACCTACGAGCAGTACTTC

d_call: TRBD2
j_call: TRBJ2-2
v_call: TRBV19
cdr3_length: 15
clone_size: .
cdr3_aa: CASSIDREGLGELFF
cdr3_nt: TGTGCCAGTAGTATAGATCGGGAGGGTTTAGGGGAGCTGTTTTTT

d_call: .
j_call: TRBJ2-1
v_call: TRBV11-2
cdr3_length: 13
clone_size: .
cdr3_aa: CASSFLEDNEQFF
cdr3_nt: TGTGCCAGCAGCTTCCTTGAGGACAATGAGCAGTTCTTC

d_call: TRBD2
j_call: TRBJ2-2
v_call: TRBV28
cdr3_length: 16
clone_size: .
cdr3_aa: CASTIGLAGNTGELFF
cdr3_nt: TGTGCCAGCACCATTGGACTAGCGGGAAACACCGGGGAGCTGTTTTTT

d_call: TRBD1
j_call: TRBJ2-7
v_call: TRBV15
cdr3_length: 13
clone_size: .
cdr3_aa: CATRTGDHYEQYF
cdr3_nt: TGTGCCACTCGGACAGGGGACCACTACGAGCAGTACTTC

d_call: .
j_call: TRBJ2-1
v_call: TRBV4-1
cdr3_length: 16
clone_size: .
cdr3_aa: CASSQVYWGTDNEQFF
cdr3_nt: TGCGCCAGCAGCCAAGTATATTGGGGGACTGACAATGAGCAGTTCTTC

d_call: .
j_call: TRBJ1-1
v_call: TRBV28
cdr3_length: 14
clone_size: .
cdr3_aa: CASSSPALTTEAFF
cdr3_nt: TGTGCCAGCAGTTCCCCAGCGTTGACCACTGAAGCTTTCTTT

d_call: .
j_call: TRBJ1-1
v_call: TRBV10-2
cdr3_length: 16
clone_size: .
cdr3_aa: CASSETPRGTNTEAFF
cdr3_nt: TGCGCCAGCAGTGAGACCCCTCGGGGAACCAACACTGAAGCTTTCTTT

d_call: .
j_call: TRBJ2-5
v_call: TRBV28
cdr3_length: 10
clone_size: .
cdr3_aa: CASRGETQYF
cdr3_nt: TGTGCCAGCCGAGGAGAGACCCAGTACTTC